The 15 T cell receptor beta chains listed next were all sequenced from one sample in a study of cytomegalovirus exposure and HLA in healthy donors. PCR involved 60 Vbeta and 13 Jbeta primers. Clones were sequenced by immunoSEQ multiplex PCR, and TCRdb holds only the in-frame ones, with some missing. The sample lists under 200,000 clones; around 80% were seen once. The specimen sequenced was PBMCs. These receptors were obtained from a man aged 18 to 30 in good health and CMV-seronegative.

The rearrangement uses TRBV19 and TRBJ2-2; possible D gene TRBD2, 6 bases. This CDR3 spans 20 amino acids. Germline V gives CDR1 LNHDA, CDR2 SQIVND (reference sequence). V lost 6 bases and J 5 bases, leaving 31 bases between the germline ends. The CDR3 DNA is TGTGCCAGTAGGAAACCACCGGCGGGCAGAGGGCCGGGGGTTACCGGGGAGCTGTTTTTT. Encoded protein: CASRKPPAGRGPGVTGELFF.

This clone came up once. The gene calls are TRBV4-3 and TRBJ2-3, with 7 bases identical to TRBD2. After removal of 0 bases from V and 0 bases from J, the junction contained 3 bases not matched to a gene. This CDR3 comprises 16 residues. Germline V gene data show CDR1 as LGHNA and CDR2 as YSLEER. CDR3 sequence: CASSQDLAGSTDTQYF. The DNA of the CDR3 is TGCGCCAGCAGCCAAGATTTAGCGGGTAGCACAGATACGCAGTATTTT.

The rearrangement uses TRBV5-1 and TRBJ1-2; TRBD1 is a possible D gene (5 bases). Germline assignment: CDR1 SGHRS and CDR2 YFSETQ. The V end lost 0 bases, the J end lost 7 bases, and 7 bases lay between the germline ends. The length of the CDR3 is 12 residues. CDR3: CASSLDGGGYTF. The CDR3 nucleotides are TGCGCCAGCAGCTTGGACGGGGGTGGCTACACCTTC.

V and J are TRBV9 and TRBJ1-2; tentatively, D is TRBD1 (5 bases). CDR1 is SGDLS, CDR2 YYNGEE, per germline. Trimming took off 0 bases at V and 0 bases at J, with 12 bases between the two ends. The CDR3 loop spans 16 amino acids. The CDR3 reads CASSVDKGWANYGYTF. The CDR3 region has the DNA TGTGCCAGCAGCGTAGATAAGGGGTGGGCTAACTATGGCTACACCTTC.

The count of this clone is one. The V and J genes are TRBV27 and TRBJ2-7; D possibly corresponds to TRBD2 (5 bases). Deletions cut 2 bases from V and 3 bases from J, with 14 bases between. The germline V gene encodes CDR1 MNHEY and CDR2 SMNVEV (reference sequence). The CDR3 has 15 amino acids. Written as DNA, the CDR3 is TGTGCCAGCAGTTTAAGCCGGGGTCAGAACTACGAGCAGTACTTC. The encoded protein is CASSLSRGQNYEQYF.

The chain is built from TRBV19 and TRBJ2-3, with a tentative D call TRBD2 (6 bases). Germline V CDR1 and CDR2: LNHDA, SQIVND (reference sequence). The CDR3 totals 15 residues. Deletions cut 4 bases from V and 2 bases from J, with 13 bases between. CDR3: CASSRDGLYTDTQYF. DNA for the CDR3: TGTGCCAGTAGTAGGGACGGACTATACACAGATACGCAGTATTTT.

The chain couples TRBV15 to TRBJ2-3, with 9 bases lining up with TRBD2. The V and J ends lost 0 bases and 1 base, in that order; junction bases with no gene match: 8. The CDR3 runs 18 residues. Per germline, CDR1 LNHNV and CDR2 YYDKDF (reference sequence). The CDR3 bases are TGTGCCACCAGCAGAGATTATGTGGCGGGGGGGGGCACAGATACGCAGTATTTT. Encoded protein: CATSRDYVAGGGTDTQYF. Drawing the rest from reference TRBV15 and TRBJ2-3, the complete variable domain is DAMVIQNPRYQVTQFGKPVTLSCSQTLNHNVMYWYQQKSSQAPKLLFHYYDKDFNNEADTPDNFQSRRPNTSFCFLDIRSPGLGDTAMYLCATSRDYVAGGGTDTQYFGPGTRLTVL.

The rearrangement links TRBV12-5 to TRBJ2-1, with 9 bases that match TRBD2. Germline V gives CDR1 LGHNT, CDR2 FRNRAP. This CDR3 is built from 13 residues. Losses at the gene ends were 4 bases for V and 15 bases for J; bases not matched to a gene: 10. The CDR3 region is CASGSREGRSLFF. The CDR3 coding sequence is TGTGCTAGTGGTTCGCGGGAGGGCCGAAGTCTGTTCTTC. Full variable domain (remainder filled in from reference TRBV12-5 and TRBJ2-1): DARVTQTPRHKVTEMGQEVTMRCQPILGHNTVFWYRQTMMQGLELLAYFRNRAPLDDSGMPKDRFSAEMPDATLATLKIQPSEPRDSAVYFCASGSREGRSLFFGPGTRLTVL.

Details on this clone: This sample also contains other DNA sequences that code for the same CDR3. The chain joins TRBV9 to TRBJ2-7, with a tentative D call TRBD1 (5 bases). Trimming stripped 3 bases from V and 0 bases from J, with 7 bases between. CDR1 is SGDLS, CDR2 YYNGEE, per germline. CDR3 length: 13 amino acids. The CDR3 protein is CASSADSSYEQYF. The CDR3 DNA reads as TGTGCCAGCAGCGCAGACAGCTCCTACGAGCAGTACTTC.

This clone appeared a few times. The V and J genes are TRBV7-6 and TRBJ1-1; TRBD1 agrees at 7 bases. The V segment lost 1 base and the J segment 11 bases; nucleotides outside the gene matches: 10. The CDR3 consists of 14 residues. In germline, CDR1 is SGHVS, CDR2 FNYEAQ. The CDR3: CASSLGTQGRGAFF. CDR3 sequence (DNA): TGTGCCAGCAGCTTAGGAACACAGGGGCGTGGGGCTTTCTTT.

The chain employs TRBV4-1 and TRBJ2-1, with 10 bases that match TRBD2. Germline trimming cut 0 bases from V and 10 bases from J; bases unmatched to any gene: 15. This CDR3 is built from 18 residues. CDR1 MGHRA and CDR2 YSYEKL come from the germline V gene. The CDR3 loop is CASSQEGGRAGGPREQFF. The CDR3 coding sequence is TGCGCCAGCAGCCAAGAAGGGGGGCGAGCGGGAGGGCCTCGGGAGCAGTTCTTC.

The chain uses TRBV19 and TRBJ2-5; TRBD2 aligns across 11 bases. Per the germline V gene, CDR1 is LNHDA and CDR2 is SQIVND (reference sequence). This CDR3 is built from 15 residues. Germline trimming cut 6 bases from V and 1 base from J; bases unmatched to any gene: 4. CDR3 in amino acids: CASSLAGGPQETQYF. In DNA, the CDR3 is TGTGCCAGTAGCCTAGCGGGGGGCCCCCAAGAGACCCAGTACTTC.

In DNA form, the CDR3 reads TGTGCCAGCAGTGAAGGGGCTACCGCGGGAGAGACCCAGTACTTC. The encoded protein is CASSEGATAGETQYF. This rearrangement joins TRBV6-1 to TRBJ2-5; TRBD2 is a possible D gene (5 bases). V was trimmed by 1 base and J by 4 bases, leaving 13 bases between them. The V gene's germline CDR1 is MNHNS and CDR2 SASEGT. This CDR3 region has 15 residues.

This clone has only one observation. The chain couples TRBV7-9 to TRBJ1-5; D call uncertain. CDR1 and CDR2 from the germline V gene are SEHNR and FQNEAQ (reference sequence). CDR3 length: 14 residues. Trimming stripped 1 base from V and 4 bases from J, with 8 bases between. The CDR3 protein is CASSLDRSNQPQHF. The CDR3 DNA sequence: TGTGCCAGCAGCTTAGATAGATCTAATCAGCCCCAGCATTTT.

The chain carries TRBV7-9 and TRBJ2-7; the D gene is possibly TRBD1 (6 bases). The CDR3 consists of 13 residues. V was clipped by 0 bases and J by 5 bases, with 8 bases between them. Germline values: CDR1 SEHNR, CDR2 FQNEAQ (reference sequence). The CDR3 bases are TGTGCCAGCAGCTTAGCGGGGGCAGACGAGCAGTACTTC. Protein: CASSLAGADEQYF.